The source of this TCR beta chain is a study of T cell repertoires in aging, cancer and after chemotherapy. Across the study: Roughly 8.8 million TCR reads made up the full dataset.

Trimming at V came to 7 bases and at J to 6 bases, leaving 7 bases not matched to a gene. CDR1 SNHLY and CDR2 FYNNEI come from the germline V gene. The CDR3 contains 14 residues. Multiplex touch-down PCR with TRB-A/B primers amplified rearranged V-D-J TRB sequences. From the multiplex PCR reads, TCRdb called clonotypes with MiXCR, one entry per CDR3 protein. The sample records some 1,500 distinct CDR3 sequences, roughly a quarter being singletons. TCR beta rearrangements were amplified from peripheral blood genomic DNA. The gene calls are TRBV2 and TRBJ2-2, with 8 bases fitting TRBD1. The sample was blood. The clonotype was recovered from a human donor with a blood cancer. In nucleotides, the CDR3 is TGTGCCAGCATCACGCAGGGGGCGGCCGGGGAGCTGTTTTTT. This sequence encodes CASITQGAAGELFF.